This TCR beta chain was recovered during a study of PD-1 blockade in classical Hodgkin lymphoma. Regarding this clone: The target antigen is unknown.

Libraries were prepared by immunoSEQ multiplex PCR; TCRdb keeps only in-frame clonotypes and omits some of them. In the table there are tens of thousands of clones, about three quarters of which are singletons. The sample's time point: cycle 4 day 1 (C4D1), after five to seven weeks of nivolumab. There was relapse after autologous stem cell transplantation in every patient, and there was variation in brentuximab vedotin exposure. This CDR3 has 13 amino acids. Germline V gene data show CDR1 as MDHEN and CDR2 as SYDVKM. The V end lost 7 bases, the J end lost 3 bases, and 13 bases lay between the germline ends. Overall study findings and caveats: With CD4+ cells, TCR diversity rose significantly by C4D1, but not with CD8+ cells. Reports indicated that newly diagnosed patients had lower baseline TCR diversity than healthy donors did. Any patient who commenced nivolumab under 1 year after ASCT was excluded. What drove the repertoire differences, possibly disease activity or prior therapy, has not been defined.

This TCR came from a human donor with classical Hodgkin lymphoma. Material: peripheral blood mononuclear cells (PBMCs), obtained before the fourth cycle of nivolumab. The chain couples TRBV28 to TRBJ2-7, with D possibly TRBD1 on 6 matching bases. The CDR3 loop is CASTPIGGYEQYF. Written as DNA, the CDR3 is TGTGCCAGCACCCCCATAGGGGGCTACGAGCAGTACTTC. Using reference TRBV28 and TRBJ2-7 for the parts outside the CDR3, the full variable domain is DVKVTQSSRYLVKRTGEKVFLECVQDMDHENMFWYRQDPGLGLRLIYFSYDVKMKEKGDIPEGYSVSREKKERFSLILESASTNQTSMYLCASTPIGGYEQYFGPGTRLTVT.